This paragraph reports one T cell receptor (beta chain). Original processing notes: Reference gene primers were amplified, and this amplification served to estimate nucleated cell counts. Here immunoSEQ multiplex PCR was the method, and the copy in TCRdb shows in-frame clones only, minus some. V and J calls and clone size are those listed in that table; D and trimming were worked out from the DNA. Of about 61,000 clones in the sample, over 75% are singletons; the top ten hold 4.5% to 5.5%. There are 16 residues in the CDR3. V trimming: 0 bases; J trimming: 2 bases; junction bases outside the gene matches: 2. Germline values: CDR1 SGHRS, CDR2 YFSETQ. This specimen belongs to a study of blood T cell repertoires in COVID-19. Study-level background: Material from acute and convalescent COVID-19 was sourced from the United States, Italy and Spain. PBMCs, B-cell-depleted T cells, or T cells provided the cDNA or gDNA that made up the material.

Sequencing used peripheral blood. The rearrangement uses TRBV5-1 and TRBJ2-6, with 7 bases fitting TRBD1. The sequence was obtained from a man of 80 years or more in a cohort sampled during active COVID-19. The CDR3 sequence is CASSLVGGTGANVLTF. The CDR3 DNA reads TGCGCCAGCAGCTTGGTAGGGGGCACTGGGGCCAACGTCCTGACTTTC.